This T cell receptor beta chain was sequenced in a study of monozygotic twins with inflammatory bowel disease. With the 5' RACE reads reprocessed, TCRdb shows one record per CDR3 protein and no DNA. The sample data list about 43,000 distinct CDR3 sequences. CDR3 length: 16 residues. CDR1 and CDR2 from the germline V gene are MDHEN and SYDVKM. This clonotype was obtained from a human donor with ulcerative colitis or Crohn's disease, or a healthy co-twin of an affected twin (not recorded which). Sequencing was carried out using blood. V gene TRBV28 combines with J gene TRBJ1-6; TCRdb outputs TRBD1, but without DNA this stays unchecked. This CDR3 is CASSTPSWGNNSPLHF.